The 15 T cell receptor beta chains reported below all come from one sample, sequenced in a study of CXCR3-negative and CXCR3-positive naive CD8 T cells. Preparation of TRB cDNA libraries relied on 5' RACE carrying UMI labels. TCRdb reprocessed the 5' RACE reads and reports one entry per CDR3 protein, with no DNA. The repertoire shows some 130,000 distinct CDR3 sequences; the top ten hold less than 0.55%. The sequencing sample was made of naive CXCR3- CD8+ T cells from blood. Noted subset: CD45RO-CCR7+CD27+CD95- naive CD8+ T cells lacking CXCR3 (TNR3-). The receptor set was obtained from a human donor in good health. Some clones in this sample may be carry-over from other donors' samples.

This chain joins TRBV4-1 and TRBJ2-1. From germline, CDR1 is MGHRA and CDR2 YSYEKL. This CDR3 comprises 17 residues. This chain's CDR3 is CASSQQDVSFKYNEQFF.

This chain joins TRBV12-3 or TRBV12-4 and TRBJ2-1; the TRBD2 assignment by TCRdb is unverifiable without DNA. This CDR3 region has 14 residues. The CDR3: CASSRSAGYNEQFF.

The chain carries TRBV2 and TRBJ2-2. The germline gives CDR1 SNHLY, CDR2 FYNNEI. The CDR3 runs to 13 residues. CDR3 sequence: CASSVGVTGELFF.

The chain recombines TRBV7-6 with TRBJ2-2. The CDR3 consists of 15 residues. Germline V lookup: CDR1 SGHVS, CDR2 FNYEAQ. CDR3 sequence: CASSPRITNTGELFF. The entire variable domain, with the rest obtained from reference TRBV7-6 and TRBJ2-2, is as follows: GAGVSQSPRYKVTKRGQDVALRCDPISGHVSLYWYRQALGQGPEFLTYFNYEAQQDKSGLPNDRFSAERPEGSISTLTIQRTEQRDSAMYRCASSPRITNTGELFFGEGSRLTVL.

The chain combines TRBV20-1 with TRBJ2-7; TCRdb lists TRBD1, though no DNA is available to test this call. There are 13 residues in the CDR3. Germline V gives CDR1 DFQATT, CDR2 SNEGSKA (reference sequence). This CDR3 is CSAPPGETYEQYF.

The genes are TRBV6-2 or TRBV6-3 and TRBJ2-7. Germline lookup yields CDR1 MNHEY and CDR2 SVGEGT. The CDR3 length is 11 residues. The CDR3 loop reads CASRSLYEQYF.

The chain uses TRBV15 and TRBJ2-1; the D call from TCRdb, TRBD2, cannot be confirmed without DNA. This CDR3 comprises 15 residues. Germline lookup yields CDR1 LNHNV and CDR2 YYDKDF (reference sequence). CDR3: CATSLTSGGYNEQFF.

CDR3 loop: CASSLGDTNTEAFF. This rearrangement joins TRBV27 to TRBJ1-1. Germline V gives CDR1 MNHEY, CDR2 SMNVEV (reference sequence). The CDR3 is made up of 14 amino acids.

J is TRBJ2-7 and V is TRBV2; TCRdb returns TRBD2, unconfirmable since there is no DNA. CDR1 and CDR2 from the germline V gene are SNHLY and FYNNEI. There are 16 residues in the CDR3. The CDR3 region is CASRGTSGGSPYEQYF. The full variable domain, completed using reference TRBV2 and TRBJ2-7, is EPEVTQTPSHQVTQMGQEVILRCVPISNHLYFYWYRQILGQKVEFLVSFYNNEISEKSEIFDDQFSVERPDGSNFTLKIRSTKLEDSAMYFCASRGTSGGSPYEQYFGPGTRLTVT.

The V gene is TRBV7-9, the J gene TRBJ2-7; the TRBD2 assignment by TCRdb is unverifiable without DNA. CDR3 length: 11 residues. Germline V gives CDR1 SEHNR, CDR2 FQNEAQ (reference sequence). CDR3 region: CASGPGEEQYF.

This chain links TRBV3-1 with TRBJ2-7; TCRdb picks TRBD1, but there is no DNA to check that call. The CDR3 runs 15 residues. Germline loops: CDR1 LGHDT, CDR2 YNNKEL (reference sequence). The CDR3 loop is CASSQERGRGYEQYF.

The chain is built from TRBV6-1 and TRBJ2-1; the D call from TCRdb, TRBD1, cannot be confirmed without DNA. The CDR3 has 15 amino acids. Germline CDR1 and CDR2: MNHNS and SASEGT. CDR3 sequence: CASSRDRGSYNEQFF.

This sequence joins TRBV9 and TRBJ2-1; TCRdb selects TRBD1, and the lack of DNA leaves this call unchecked. The CDR3 covers 13 residues. Germline V gene sequence: CDR1 SGDLS, CDR2 YYNGEE. The CDR3 is CASSPPSYNEQFF.

The chain has TRBV5-1 and TRBJ2-4; TCRdb's D call of TRBD2 is untestable without DNA. Germline V gene lookup returns CDR1 SGHRS and CDR2 YFSETQ. CDR3 size: 15 residues. CDR3: CASSLVAGRGNIQYF.

This chain joins TRBV28 and TRBJ2-7; the TCRdb call, TRBD1, lacks DNA for checking. This CDR3 region has 13 residues. Germline V gene lookup returns CDR1 MDHEN and CDR2 SYDVKM. CDR3 region: CASRSRGVGEQYF.